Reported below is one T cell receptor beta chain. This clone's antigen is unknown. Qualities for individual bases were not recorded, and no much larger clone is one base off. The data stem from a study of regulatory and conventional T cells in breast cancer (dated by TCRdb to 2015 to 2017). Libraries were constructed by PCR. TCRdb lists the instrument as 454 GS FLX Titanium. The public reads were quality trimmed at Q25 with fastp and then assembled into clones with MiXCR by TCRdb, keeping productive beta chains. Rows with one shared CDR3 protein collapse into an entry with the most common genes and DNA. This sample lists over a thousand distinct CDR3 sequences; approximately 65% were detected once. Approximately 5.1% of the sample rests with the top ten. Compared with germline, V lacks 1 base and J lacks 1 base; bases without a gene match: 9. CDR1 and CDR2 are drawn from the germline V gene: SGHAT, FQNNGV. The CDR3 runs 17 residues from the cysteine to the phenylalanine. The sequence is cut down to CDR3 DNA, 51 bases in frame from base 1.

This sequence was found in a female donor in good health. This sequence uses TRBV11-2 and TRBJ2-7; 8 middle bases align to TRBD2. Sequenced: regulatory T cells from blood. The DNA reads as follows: TGTGCCAGCAGCTTAGTAGGGCGGTCTAGCGGGTCCTACGAGCAGTACTTC. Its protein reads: CASSLVGRSSGSYEQYF.